This TCR beta chain derives from a study of CD8+CD57+ T cells in acquired aplastic anemia. Overall study: DNA from sorted CD4+ and CD8+ cells averaged roughly 3.2 ug. Study observations and caveats: Between patients and controls, CD8+ Simpson's diversity did not vary significantly. A set of twenty-nine CD8+ CDR3 sequences was shared between patients and controls, and these sequences appeared highly expressed in patients.

On this clonotype itself: Its antigen is undetermined.

The template used for profiling TCR beta VDJ and CDR3 was genomic DNA. TCRdb re-analysed the reads in MiXCR, keeping a single row per CDR3 protein. The data hold a few hundred thousand distinct CDR3 sequences, with approximately 56% observed a single time. The CDR3 is 14 amino acids. The germline gives CDR1 SGHTA, CDR2 FQGTGA. The V gene lost 2 bases and the J gene lost 7 bases, with 9 bases spanning the gap. Source material: sorted CD4+, CD8+, or CD8+CD57+ T cells (not recorded which) from PBMCs. The chain joins TRBV7-3 to TRBJ1-6; maybe TRBD1 (5 bases). The sequence was collected from a human donor with severe aplastic anemia or a healthy control (not recorded which). The CDR3 is CASSLSGPNSPLHF. CDR3 DNA: TGTGCCAGCAGCTTATCAGGGCCCAATTCACCCCTCCACTTT.